One sample yielded the 2 T cell receptor beta chains listed below, sequenced in a study of shared clonotypes between healthy human individuals. The table came from immunoSEQ multiplex PCR; TCRdb's copy has only in-frame clones and leaves some out. The sample records over 2 million clones, just under 95% being singletons. Material for sequencing was naive CD4+ T cells from PBMCs. Stated subset: CD45RA+ positively selected. The source is a man between 18 and 29 years old in good health. Some clones in this sample may be carry-over from other donors' samples.

As to this clone: Within the sample, other DNA sequences also encode this same CDR3. The V and J genes are TRBV28 and TRBJ2-2; 7 bases fit TRBD1. Germline V lookup: CDR1 MDHEN, CDR2 SYDVKM. V shed 5 bases, J shed 2 bases, and the junction held 2 bases outside the gene matches. The CDR3 is 14 amino acids. The chain's CDR3 is CASSRGGNTGELFF. The CDR3 bases are TGTGCCAGCAGTAGAGGGGGCAACACCGGGGAGCTGTTTTTT.

The gene calls are TRBV7-2 and TRBJ1-1; D gene ambiguous. Trimming cost V 1 base and J 2 bases, with 8 bases left between them. CDR1 and CDR2 from the germline V gene are SGHTA and FQGNSA. This CDR3 is built from 14 residues. The chain's CDR3 is CASSLEPGNTEAFF. The CDR3 nucleotides are TGTGCCAGCAGCTTAGAGCCAGGCAACACTGAAGCTTTCTTT. The variable domain in full, with the rest retrieved from reference TRBV7-2 and TRBJ1-1, is GAGVSQSPSNKVTEKGKDVELRCDPISGHTALYWYRQSLGQGLEFLIYFQGNSAPDKSGLPSDRFSAERTGGSVSTLTIQRTQQEDSAVYLCASSLEPGNTEAFFGQGTRLTVV.